Following are 24 T cell receptor beta chains from one sample sequenced in a study of identical twins. TCRdb reprocessed the 5' RACE reads with MiXCR, giving one entry per CDR3 protein. The data show about 450,000 distinct CDR3 sequences, with roughly 18% seen just once and approximately 12% held by the top ten. The material sequenced was naive T cells sorted from blood. The receptors here all came from a man aged 50 to 60 in good health.

This clonotype has only a few counts. This rearrangement joins TRBV6-1 to TRBJ1-1, with TRBD1 as a possible D gene (5 bases). V lost 3 bases, J lost 5 bases, and 19 bases lay in between. This CDR3 contains 16 residues. Germline V CDR1 and CDR2: MNHNS, SASEGT. The CDR3 nucleotides read TGTGCCAGCAGTGAGTACGCCGGGACCCTAGGAACTGAAGCTTTCTTT. Translated: CASSEYAGTLGTEAFF.

The count of this clonotype is one. As DNA, the CDR3 is TGCGCCAGCAGCTCAGGATCAGATACGCAGTATTTT. It encodes CASSSGSDTQYF. The chain joins TRBV5-1 to TRBJ2-3; D gene uncertain. There are 12 residues in the CDR3. Trimming stripped 3 bases from V and 4 bases from J, with 6 bases between. Germline CDR1 SGHRS, CDR2 YFSETQ.

The genes are TRBV7-2 and TRBJ2-1; tentatively, D is TRBD2 (6 bases). Germline V gene data show CDR1 as SGHTA and CDR2 as FQGNSA. Deletions cut 5 bases from V and 5 bases from J, with 16 bases between. This CDR3 comprises 15 residues. The CDR3 reads CASSPLAGIHNEQFF. CDR3 DNA: TGTGCCAGCAGCCCTCTGGCGGGAATCCACAATGAGCAGTTCTTC.

This chain uses TRBV27 with TRBJ2-7; 9 bases are shared with TRBD2. Germline V gives CDR1 MNHEY, CDR2 SMNVEV (reference sequence). The CDR3 sequence is 13 residues long. J lost 2 bases, V lost 8 bases, and 4 bases had no gene match. CDR3: CASALAGAYEQYF. CDR3 bases: TGTGCCAGCGCCTTAGCGGGAGCCTACGAGCAGTACTTC.

The V and J genes are TRBV7-9 and TRBJ2-1, with 7 bases aligning to TRBD1. The germline CDR1 and CDR2 sequences are SEHNR and FQNEAQ (reference sequence). The CDR3 length is 16 residues. The trim removed 5 bases at V and 0 bases at J, leaving 7 bases unmatched. The CDR3 reads CASSKGQFFSYNEQFF. In DNA form, the CDR3 reads TGTGCCAGCAGCAAGGGACAGTTCTTCTCCTACAATGAGCAGTTCTTC.

This clonotype was seen ten or more times. This chain connects TRBV5-6 to TRBJ1-1; D is uncertain. The length of the CDR3 is 13 residues. V lost 4 bases and J 6 bases, leaving 13 bases between the germline ends. Germline CDR1 SGHDT, CDR2 YYEEEE. The CDR3, as DNA: TGTGCCAGCAGCCCAGTCAATCTACCTGAAGCTTTCTTT. The encoded protein is CASSPVNLPEAFF.

This clonotype showed up just a few times. The rearrangement uses TRBV5-1 and TRBJ2-3; weak D call: TRBD2 (6 bases). Germline CDR1 reads SGHRS; CDR2 reads YFSETQ. The V and J ends lost 4 bases and 2 bases respectively, with 14 bases between them. CDR3 length equals 15 residues. CDR3 residues: CASSKPGLNTDTQYF. The CDR3 nucleotides are TGCGCCAGCAGCAAACCGGGACTGAACACAGATACGCAGTATTTT.

This clonotype was counted ten times or more. The J gene is TRBJ1-3, the V gene TRBV10-3; D is ambiguous. Trimming pared 3 bases from V and 4 bases from J, leaving 10 bases between. The CDR3 contains 14 residues. The germline V gene has CDR1 ENHRY and CDR2 SYGVKD. Here the CDR3 DNA reads TGTGCCATCAGTGATTCAAGAGGAGGAAACACCATATATTTT. Its protein product is CAISDSRGGNTIYF.

This clonotype was counted at least ten times. The CDR3 nucleotides are TGCGCCAGCAGCTTGTCAGGGGATTATAATTCACCCCTCCACTTT. Its protein product is CASSLSGDYNSPLHF. The chain is built from TRBV5-1 and TRBJ1-6; D is possibly TRBD1 (6 bases). The CDR3 loop spans 15 amino acids. V lost 1 base and J 4 bases, leaving 9 bases between the germline ends. The V gene's germline CDR1 is SGHRS and CDR2 YFSETQ.

V gene TRBV7-9 combines with J gene TRBJ2-2, with a tentative D call TRBD2 (6 bases). Germline-derived CDR1 and CDR2 are SEHNR and FQNEAQ (reference sequence). Between the trimmed V and J ends, which lost 5 bases and 4 bases, there was a span of 11 bases. The CDR3 totals 14 residues. The CDR3 bases are TGTGCCAGCAGCGGCCTCGGGGGCACCGGGGAGCTGTTTTTT. This sequence encodes CASSGLGGTGELFF.

The sample holds many counts of this clonotype. The CDR3 here is CSARDLATMNTEAFF. CDR3 nucleotide sequence: TGCAGTGCTAGAGATCTCGCAACAATGAACACTGAAGCTTTCTTT. This chain connects TRBV20-1 to TRBJ1-1; D remains ambiguous. Trimming left V 0 bases short and J 0 bases short, with 11 bases between. The CDR3 is 15 residues long. CDR1 DFQATT and CDR2 SNEGSKA come from the germline V gene (reference sequence).

This clonotype was counted many times. J is TRBJ2-3 and V is TRBV9; D gene ambiguous. The CDR3 is 16 amino acids. V lost 0 bases and J 2 bases, leaving 13 bases between the germline ends. CDR1 is SGDLS, CDR2 YYNGEE, per germline. In DNA form, the CDR3 reads TGTGCCAGCAGCGTAGTAGGATCACTTTACACAGATACGCAGTATTTT. The encoded protein is CASSVVGSLYTDTQYF.

This clonotype was detected a few times. This rearrangement joins TRBV7-9 to TRBJ1-1; D unclear. V lost 5 bases and J 5 bases, leaving 12 bases between the germline ends. This CDR3 contains 13 residues. Per germline, CDR1 SEHNR and CDR2 FQNEAQ (reference sequence). The CDR3 loop reads CASSEEGITEAFF. The CDR3 DNA is TGTGCCAGCAGCGAGGAAGGAATTACTGAAGCTTTCTTT.

This clonotype was seen more than once but under ten times. The chain uses TRBV7-8 and TRBJ1-2, with D unresolved. The V gene lost 1 base and the J gene lost 4 bases, with 10 bases spanning the gap. The CDR3 sequence is 14 residues long. Looked up from germline, CDR1 is SGHVS and CDR2 is FQNEAQ. The CDR3 DNA sequence: TGTGCCAGCAGCTTAGAATCCAGCGGCTATGGCTACACCTTC. Translation gives CASSLESSGYGYTF.

This chain links TRBV12-3 or TRBV12-4 with TRBJ2-7, with 7 bases matching TRBD1. V shed 6 bases, J shed 3 bases, and the junction held 8 bases outside the gene matches. This CDR3 is 14 amino acids long. The chain's CDR3 is CASSQKTGNYEQYF. The CDR3, as DNA: TGTGCCAGCAGCCAAAAGACAGGGAACTACGAGCAGTACTTC.

The V and J genes are TRBV28 and TRBJ1-1; the match to TRBD1 covers 8 bases. The germline gives CDR1 MDHEN, CDR2 SYDVKM. V shed 4 bases, J shed 6 bases, and the junction held 4 bases outside the gene matches. The CDR3 spans 13 residues. CDR3 sequence (DNA): TGTGCCAGCAGTTCACAGGGGGGCGCTGAAGCTTTCTTT. Residues: CASSSQGGAEAFF.

This clonotype was detected only a few times. The rearrangement joins TRBV6-5 to TRBJ2-1, with D uncertain. V was shortened by 0 bases and J by 3 bases, with 3 bases between the two germline ends. In germline, CDR1 is MNHEY, CDR2 SVGAGI. CDR3 length: 13 residues. DNA for the CDR3: TGTGCCAGCAGTTACTCGATCTACAATGAGCAGTTCTTC. As protein: CASSYSIYNEQFF.

V is TRBV7-2 and J is TRBJ2-2; 7 nucleotides line up with TRBD2. This CDR3 is 14 amino acids long. With V trimmed by 7 bases and J by 3 bases, 5 bases remained unmatched. Per germline, CDR1 SGHTA and CDR2 FQGNSA. The CDR3 region is CASMGGTYTGELFF. In nucleotides, the CDR3 is TGTGCCAGCATGGGGGGGACCTACACCGGGGAGCTGTTTTTT.

This clonotype was counted only a few times. The chain employs TRBV7-2 and TRBJ1-3; D unclear. Looked up from germline, CDR1 is SGHTA and CDR2 is FQGNSA. The germline V and J ends were trimmed by 0 bases and 2 bases, with 8 bases remaining between them. The CDR3 is made up of 15 amino acids. CDR3 coding DNA: TGTGCCAGCAGCTTAGCCTCGGGGACTGGAAACACCATATATTTT. Its translation is CASSLASGTGNTIYF.

The table lists this clonotype with many counts. This chain joins TRBV9 and TRBJ2-7, with D perhaps TRBD2 (5 bases). The CDR3 totals 11 residues. V gave up 3 bases and J gave up 6 bases, with 7 bases separating them. Germline assignment: CDR1 SGDLS and CDR2 YYNGEE. DNA of the CDR3: TGTGCCAGCAGCGGAGGGTTCGAGCAGTACTTC. Encoded protein: CASSGGFEQYF.

The chain employs TRBV9 and TRBJ2-1; D remains unclear. CDR1 is SGDLS, CDR2 YYNGEE, per germline. This CDR3 comprises 17 residues. V gave up 0 bases and J gave up 8 bases, with 21 bases separating them. The CDR3 region has the DNA TGTGCCAGCAGCGTAGGTAAAGAAAGCTTACACCGGGATGAGCAGTTCTTC. Its protein product is CASSVGKESLHRDEQFF.

The chain is built from TRBV9 and TRBJ2-2, with no clear D. Germline V CDR1 and CDR2: SGDLS, YYNGEE. V shed 5 bases and J shed 0 bases, with 8 bases lying between them. The CDR3 loop spans 14 amino acids. The CDR3 DNA sequence: TGTGCCAGCAGGCCCGGATCGAACACCGGGGAGCTGTTTTTT. It yields the protein CASRPGSNTGELFF. The complete variable domain, with remaining parts taken from reference TRBV9 and TRBJ2-2, reads DSGVTQTPKHLITATGQRVTLRCSPRSGDLSVYWYQQSLDQGLQFLIQYYNGEERAKGNILERFSAQQFPDLHSELNLSSLELGDSALYFCASRPGSNTGELFFGEGSRLTVL.

The chain couples TRBV10-3 to TRBJ2-7; perhaps TRBD1 as D (5 bases). The CDR3 sequence is 14 residues long. The ends were cut back, 3 bases at V and 6 bases at J, with 15 bases in the middle. Per the germline V gene, CDR1 is ENHRY and CDR2 is SYGVKD. The CDR3 DNA reads TGTGCCATCAGTGACGCCAGGGCCTCTCGCGAGCAGTACTTC. Its protein is CAISDARASREQYF.

This clonotype was recorded only once. J is TRBJ2-3 and V is TRBV6-1, with 8 bases fitting TRBD1. V dropped 7 bases and J dropped 0; count of bases not matched to a gene: 6. From germline, CDR1 is MNHNS and CDR2 SASEGT. The CDR3 contains 15 residues. The chain's CDR3 is CASMGQDPSTDTQYF. CDR3 DNA: TGTGCCAGCATGGGACAGGATCCTAGCACAGATACGCAGTATTTT.